The 20 T cell receptor beta chains in this list originate from one sample, sequenced in a study of human T cells and chemical hapten exposure. TCRdb re-called the RACE reads with MiXCR, one entry per CDR3 protein. There are around 360,000 distinct CDR3 sequences in the sample; 6% to 7% occur only once, and around 5.6% lies in the top ten. As to time point: patch test 2, 6 weeks after DPC sensitization. Treatment noted: therapeutic diphenylcyclopropenone sensitization with weekly scalp DPC. The source material was whole blood, sampled in connection with sensitization to the hapten diphenylcyclopropenone (DPC). The receptors originated from a woman between 18 and 30 years old with alopecia areata. Some clones in this sample may be carry-over from other donors' samples.

This clonotype was detected a few times. The chain has TRBV5-1 and TRBJ2-3; no firm D call. The CDR3 runs to 16 residues. Trimming pared 3 bases from V and 6 bases from J, leaving 20 bases between. Per germline, CDR1 SGHRS and CDR2 YFSETQ. CDR3 sequence reads: CASSSNTNPGADTQYF. The CDR3 DNA reads TGCGCCAGCAGCTCGAATACAAACCCCGGTGCTGATACGCAGTATTTT.

This clonotype turned up a few times. The rearrangement links TRBV6-2 or TRBV6-3 to TRBJ2-7, with 7 bases aligning to TRBD1. Germline-derived CDR1 and CDR2 are MNHEY and SVGEGT. Losses at the gene ends were 6 bases for V and 3 bases for J; bases not matched to a gene: 11. The CDR3 runs 15 residues. In DNA, the CDR3 is TGTGCCAGCAGGACAGGGCGAAGTAATTACTACGAGCAGTACTTC. This encodes CASRTGRSNYYEQYF.

This clonotype was seen a handful of times. This sequence joins TRBV11-2 and TRBJ2-2; 9 bases agree with TRBD1. V was pared by 8 bases and J by 4 bases, with 5 bases of the junction left unmatched. The CDR3 totals 14 residues. The germline V gene has CDR1 SGHAT and CDR2 FQNNGV. The CDR3 reads CASRRDRATGELFF. CDR3 coding DNA: TGTGCCAGCCGTCGGGACAGGGCCACCGGGGAGCTGTTTTTT.

J is TRBJ1-6 and V is TRBV7-2, with D maybe TRBD1 (5 bases). The CDR3 runs 17 residues. Germline CDR1 is SGHTA and CDR2 is FQGNSA. Trimming stripped 1 base from V and 0 bases from J, with 10 bases between. The CDR3 coding sequence is TGTGCCAGCAGCTTAGTTGGGGGTGGCTCCTATAATTCACCCCTCCACTTT. As protein: CASSLVGGGSYNSPLHF.

This clonotype was picked up a small number of times. This chain links TRBV6-1 with TRBJ2-2; 7 nucleotides match TRBD1. Germline V gene sequence: CDR1 MNHNS, CDR2 SASEGT. This CDR3 has 19 amino acids. Germline trimming cut 7 bases from V and 3 bases from J; bases unmatched to any gene: 20. The CDR3 nucleotides are TGTGCCAGCATCCATAAATGGGTAGGGGGCGTCGGGGACACCGGGGAGCTGTTTTTT. Residues: CASIHKWVGGVGDTGELFF.

This clonotype was detected many times. V and J are TRBV29-1 and TRBJ1-2, with TRBD1 matching over 7 bases. V shed 1 base, J shed 4 bases, and the junction held 3 bases outside the gene matches. The CDR3 length is 13 residues. Germline assignment: CDR1 SQVTM and CDR2 ANQGSEA. CDR3 protein: CSVEGGQLYGYTF. For the CDR3, the DNA is TGCAGCGTTGAAGGGGGACAGCTCTATGGCTACACCTTC.

This clonotype has only a few counts. The chain joins TRBV12-3 or TRBV12-4 to TRBJ1-6; D uncertain. With 3 bases removed from V and 6 bases from J, the gap between germline ends came to 12 bases. The CDR3 is 15 amino acids. The CDR3 region has the DNA TGTGCCAGCAGTTTGTTTGAAGGTAGTAATTCACCCCTCCACTTT. Translated, it gives CASSLFEGSNSPLHF.

The J gene is TRBJ1-5, the V gene TRBV10-3; D not resolved. The V end lost 0 bases, the J end lost 4 bases, and 10 bases lay between the germline ends. The CDR3 is 15 amino acids. The germline V gene encodes CDR1 ENHRY and CDR2 SYGVKD. The CDR3 sequence is CAISESPRGNQPQHF. CDR3 DNA sequence: TGTGCCATCAGTGAGTCCCCCCGGGGTAATCAGCCCCAGCATTTT.

This clonotype appeared many times. The chain links TRBV5-3 to TRBJ2-3; no reliable D call. TRBV5-3 carries the ORF label, with uncertain function. The CDR3 loop spans 19 amino acids. V was cut by 0 bases and J by 0 bases, with 20 bases left in between. The CDR3 here is CARSLERRASLYSTDTQYF. DNA of the CDR3: TGTGCCAGAAGCTTGGAACGACGGGCGAGCCTATATAGCACAGATACGCAGTATTTT.

V and J are TRBV4-3 and TRBJ2-1, with unresolved D. V lost 0 bases and J lost 5, with 8 bases in between. The CDR3 has 14 residues. The germline CDR1 and CDR2 sequences are LGHNA and YSLEER. The CDR3 nucleotides read TGCGCCAGCAGCCAAGAACCCCTAAACAATGAGCAGTTCTTC. As protein: CASSQEPLNNEQFF.

This clonotype was picked up a small number of times. The genes are TRBV9 and TRBJ2-1; 9 bases match TRBD1. CDR1 is SGDLS and CDR2 is YYNGEE in the germline V gene. The trim removed 3 bases at V and 10 bases at J, leaving 17 bases unmatched. This CDR3 region has 17 residues. The CDR3: CASSGLRDRDLDAEQFF. CDR3 sequence (DNA): TGTGCCAGCAGCGGACTCCGGGACAGGGACCTCGATGCGGAGCAGTTCTTC.

This clonotype was seen ten or more times. This chain connects TRBV25-1 to TRBJ2-7, with TRBD2 as a possible D gene (7 bases). With 1 base removed from V and 3 bases from J, the gap between germline ends came to 13 bases. CDR1 MGHDK and CDR2 SYGVNS come from the germline V gene. The CDR3 covers 15 residues. The CDR3 loop is CASSELGGGLYEQYF. In DNA, the CDR3 is TGTGCCAGCAGTGAATTGGGGGGGGGCCTCTACGAGCAGTACTTC.

In this sample, this clonotype turned up many times. This sequence joins TRBV12-3 or TRBV12-4 and TRBJ2-3; D not resolved. Trimming took off 6 bases at V and 6 bases at J, with 7 bases between the two ends. This CDR3 contains 11 residues. In DNA form, the CDR3 reads TGTGCCAGCAGCAAGGTTGATACGCAGTATTTT. Its protein product is CASSKVDTQYF.

The chain recombines TRBV7-2 with TRBJ2-3; 10 bases map to TRBD2. The ends lost 10 bases at V and 7 bases at J; junction bases unmatched: 8. The CDR3 consists of 13 residues. Germline assignment: CDR1 SGHTA and CDR2 FQGNSA. CDR3 protein: CAISAGGRNTQYF. CDR3 DNA sequence: TGTGCCATCTCAGCGGGGGGGCGAAATACGCAGTATTTT.

This clonotype was seen repeatedly, ten times or more. The gene calls are TRBV6-6 and TRBJ1-5; D unclear. The CDR3 is 15 residues long. V was cut by 2 bases and J by 2 bases, with 10 bases left in between. Germline V gene data show CDR1 as MNHNY and CDR2 as SVGAGI (reference sequence). The chain's CDR3 is CASSYERWRNQPQHF. CDR3 bases: TGTGCCAGCAGTTACGAAAGGTGGCGCAATCAGCCCCAGCATTTT.

This clonotype was counted ten times or more. V and J are TRBV29-1 and TRBJ1-1; a weak D match, TRBD1 (5 bases). Germline CDR1 SQVTM, CDR2 ANQGSEA. Trimming stripped 7 bases from V and 0 bases from J, with 24 bases between. This CDR3 is built from 17 residues. The CDR3 loop is CSAGEVGGALMNTEAFF. CDR3 nucleotides: TGCAGCGCCGGGGAGGTTGGTGGGGCCCTAATGAACACTGAAGCTTTCTTT.

The rearrangement joins TRBV18 to TRBJ1-3, with D perhaps matching TRBD1 (6 bases). V gave up 2 bases and J gave up 4 bases, with 12 bases separating them. The CDR3 is made up of 15 amino acids. Germline V gives CDR1 KGHSH, CDR2 LQKENI. The CDR3 spells CASSPSGGPGNTIYF. As DNA, the CDR3 is TGTGCCAGCTCACCATCCGGGGGGCCCGGAAACACCATATATTTT.

This clonotype was detected a few times. This sequence joins TRBV7-9 and TRBJ2-7, with D tentatively TRBD2 (5 bases). The germline gives CDR1 SEHNR, CDR2 FQNEAQ (reference sequence). There are 14 residues in the CDR3. Between the trimmed V and J ends, which lost 2 bases and 2 bases, there was a span of 10 bases. CDR3: CASSLFGGPYEQYF. The CDR3 DNA follows: TGTGCCAGCAGCTTATTCGGAGGACCCTACGAGCAGTACTTC.

The genes are TRBV12-3 or TRBV12-4 and TRBJ1-6; D unclear. CDR3 length equals 13 residues. V gave up 1 base and J gave up 7 bases, with 5 bases separating them. The CDR3 is CASSLVRNSPLHF. CDR3 in DNA: TGTGCCAGCAGTTTAGTTCGGAATTCACCCCTCCACTTT.

There are many counts of this clonotype. The chain links TRBV7-9 to TRBJ1-3; possibly TRBD1 for D (6 bases). The germline V and J ends were trimmed by 5 bases and 0 bases, with 14 bases remaining between them. In germline, CDR1 is SEHNR, CDR2 FQNEAQ (reference sequence). This CDR3 has 16 residues. The CDR3 DNA sequence: TGTGCCAGCAGCCGGGGGCCCGCTCGCTCTGGAAACACCATATATTTT. This translates into CASSRGPARSGNTIYF.